One sample yielded the 29 T cell receptor beta chains listed below, sequenced in a study of shared clonotypes between healthy human individuals. Naive CD8 cells were CD45RO-negative, positively selected for CCR7, excluding terminally differentiated effector memory CD45RA+ cells. The data were produced by immunoSEQ multiplex PCR, yet TCRdb's version contains in-frame clones alone and is incomplete. The repertoire has roughly 2,000,000 clones, around 95% of them found once; the top ten carry approximately 1.6%. The sequencing sample was made of naive CD8+ T cells from PBMCs. Every receptor here comes from a man aged 18-30 years in good health. Some clones in this sample may be carry-over from other donors' samples.

The chain combines TRBV28 with TRBJ2-7, with D possibly being TRBD1 or TRBD2 (5 bases each). CDR1 MDHEN and CDR2 SYDVKM come from the germline V gene. Trimming took 5 bases from V and 6 from J, leaving 17 bases between them. This CDR3 has 14 residues. Written as DNA, the CDR3 is TGTGCCAGCAGTATCCCCAGGGAGTTCGGCGAGCAGTACTTC. The encoded protein is CASSIPREFGEQYF. The full variable domain, in which reference TRBV28 and TRBJ2-7 provide the parts outside the CDR3, is DVKVTQSSRYLVKRTGEKVFLECVQDMDHENMFWYRQDPGLGLRLIYFSYDVKMKEKGDIPEGYSVSREKKERFSLILESASTNQTSMYLCASSIPREFGEQYFGPGTRLTVT.

V usage is TRBV29-1 and J usage is TRBJ1-3, with D unresolved. The V end lost 0 bases, the J end lost 4 bases, and 19 bases lay between the germline ends. Germline CDR1 is SQVTM and CDR2 is ANQGSEA. CDR3 size: 17 residues. CDR3 residues: CSVEERSRPMLGNTIYF. The CDR3 DNA reads TGCAGCGTTGAAGAGAGGTCGCGGCCCATGCTAGGAAACACCATATATTTT. Full variable domain (outside the CDR3, taken from reference TRBV29-1 and TRBJ1-3): SAVISQKPSRDICQRGTSLTIQCQVDSQVTMMFWYRQQPGQSLTLIATANQGSEATYESGFVIDKFPISRPNLTFSTLTVSNMSPEDSSIYLCSVEERSRPMLGNTIYFGEGSWLTVV.

The chain has TRBV30 and TRBJ1-6, with D possibly matching TRBD1 (5 bases). V lost 3 bases and J lost 6, with 18 bases in between. Germline V gene lookup returns CDR1 GTSNPN and CDR2 SVGIG (reference sequence). CDR3 length equals 16 residues. The CDR3 loop is CAWRRTQRDPNSPLHF. The DNA of the CDR3 is TGTGCCTGGAGGCGAACCCAGAGGGACCCTAATTCACCCCTCCACTTT.

V is TRBV5-6 and J is TRBJ2-7; 7 bases are a match to TRBD1. The trim removed 2 bases at V and 3 bases at J, leaving 8 bases unmatched. The CDR3 runs to 15 residues. Germline V lookup: CDR1 SGHDT, CDR2 YYEEEE. The CDR3 DNA follows: TGTGCCAGCAGCTTAGGACAGGTGCTGATCTACGAGCAGTACTTC. It codes for CASSLGQVLIYEQYF.

The chain employs TRBV7-9 and TRBJ2-5, with D perhaps TRBD2 (6 bases). V shed 1 base and J shed 5 bases, with 14 bases lying between them. Germline lookup yields CDR1 SEHNR and CDR2 FQNEAQ (reference sequence). CDR3 size: 15 residues. CDR3 in DNA: TGTGCCAGCAGCTTAGTTGGGACGGCGGGGGAGACCCAGTACTTC. As protein: CASSLVGTAGETQYF.

The chain links TRBV9 to TRBJ2-3; D is unresolved. The germline V and J ends were trimmed by 3 bases and 11 bases, with 7 bases remaining between them. The CDR3 contains 10 residues. CDR1 is SGDLS, CDR2 YYNGEE, per germline. CDR3: CASSDLEQYF. CDR3 coding DNA: TGTGCCAGCAGCGATTTAGAGCAGTATTTT.

The rearrangement links TRBV29-1 to TRBJ2-2, with TRBD1 matching 11 bases. Germline values: CDR1 SQVTM, CDR2 ANQGSEA. The J segment lost 7 bases and the V segment lost 4 bases, leaving 8 bases of the junction unmatched. This CDR3 contains 15 residues. CDR3 nucleotides: TGCAGCGTTGTGGCGGACAGGGGGCAGAGCGGGGAGCTGTTTTTT. It yields the protein CSVVADRGQSGELFF.

The chain links TRBV28 to TRBJ2-1; the match to TRBD2 covers 11 bases. The CDR3 spans 16 residues. Germline CDR1 reads MDHEN; CDR2 reads SYDVKM. With 5 bases clipped from V and 0 bases from J, the junction kept 3 bases outside the gene matches. The DNA for the CDR3 is TGTGCCAGCAGTACTGGACTAGCGGGCTCCTACAATGAGCAGTTCTTC. This codes for CASSTGLAGSYNEQFF.

For this clone: The sample contains more than one DNA sequence encoding this CDR3. V gene TRBV7-9 combines with J gene TRBJ2-7; TRBD1 matches 8 bases. CDR3 length: 14 amino acids. Germline trimming cut 1 base from V and 7 bases from J; bases unmatched to any gene: 6. Germline loops: CDR1 SEHNR, CDR2 FQNEAQ (reference sequence). CDR3 sequence (DNA): TGTGCCAGCAGCTTAGTTCAGGGGGCAGGGGAGCAGTACTTC. Translating it yields CASSLVQGAGEQYF.

The rearrangement uses TRBV9 and TRBJ1-2; 10 nucleotides line up with TRBD1. The CDR3 extends over 14 amino acids. Losses at the gene ends were 4 bases for V and 5 bases for J; bases not matched to a gene: 5. The V gene's germline CDR1 is SGDLS and CDR2 YYNGEE. The CDR3 DNA reads as TGTGCCAGCAGCCTCGGGACAGGGGTATATGGCTACACCTTC. Amino acids: CASSLGTGVYGYTF.

V gene TRBV27 combines with J gene TRBJ2-7; D is tentatively TRBD1 or TRBD2 (6 bases each). V was shortened by 6 bases and J by 3 bases, with 15 bases between the two germline ends. Germline V gives CDR1 MNHEY, CDR2 SMNVEV (reference sequence). This CDR3 spans 14 amino acids. The CDR3 loop is CASRLRDTRYEQYF. CDR3 bases: TGTGCCAGCAGGCTGCGGGACACCCGCTACGAGCAGTACTTC.

This rearrangement joins TRBV11-2 to TRBJ2-5; D is undetermined. The germline gives CDR1 SGHAT, CDR2 FQNNGV. The V and J ends lost 5 bases and 1 base respectively, with 8 bases between them. This CDR3 comprises 13 residues. CDR3 amino acids: CASSPRTQETQYF. In DNA, the CDR3 is TGTGCCAGCAGCCCTCGGACCCAAGAGACCCAGTACTTC.

The chain joins TRBV5-1 to TRBJ1-4; D gene uncertain. This CDR3 contains 19 residues. Germline-derived CDR1 and CDR2 are SGHRS and YFSETQ. Trimming took 4 bases from V and 8 from J, leaving 30 bases between them. CDR3 residues: CASSPFPGRYNGELEKLFF. DNA for the CDR3: TGCGCCAGCAGCCCATTCCCAGGACGCTATAACGGGGAATTGGAAAAACTGTTTTTT.

V and J are TRBV28 and TRBJ2-7, with D perhaps TRBD1 or TRBD2 (6 bases each). The CDR3 consists of 16 residues. The germline CDR1 and CDR2 sequences are MDHEN and SYDVKM. Deletions cut 6 bases from V and 1 base from J, with 19 bases between. The CDR3 DNA sequence: TGTGCCAGCAGCCCGGGGGACATCTGGGAATCCTACGAGCAGTACTTC. This encodes CASSPGDIWESYEQYF.

The chain is built from TRBV19 and TRBJ2-2; 10 nucleotides line up with TRBD1. Germline values: CDR1 LNHDA, CDR2 SQIVND (reference sequence). J lost 5 bases, V lost 0 bases, and 9 bases had no gene match. This CDR3 has 18 amino acids. The CDR3 DNA sequence: TGTGCCAGTAGTATAGACCTCCGGGACAGGGGCTTGACCGGGGAGCTGTTTTTT. It encodes CASSIDLRDRGLTGELFF. The complete variable domain, with remaining parts taken from reference TRBV19 and TRBJ2-2, reads DGGITQSPKYLFRKEGQNVTLSCEQNLNHDAMYWYRQDPGQGLRLIYYSQIVNDFQKGDIAEGYSVSREKKESFPLTVTSAQKNPTAFYLCASSIDLRDRGLTGELFFGEGSRLTVL.

The rearrangement joins TRBV30 to TRBJ2-5; TRBD1 matches at 9 bases. Trimming removed 8 bases from V and 5 bases from J; junction bases left unmatched: 6. This CDR3 comprises 12 residues. CDR1 and CDR2 from the germline V gene are GTSNPN and SVGIG (reference sequence). The CDR3 region has the DNA TGTGCCGGTCACAGGGGGCAGGAGACCCAGTACTTC. Encoded protein: CAGHRGQETQYF. Variable domain in full (rest from reference TRBV30 and TRBJ2-5): SQTIHQWPATLVQPVGSPLSLECTVEGTSNPNLYWYRQAAGRGLQLLFYSVGIGQISSEVPQNLSASRPQDRQFILSSKKLLLSDSGFYLCAGHRGQETQYFGPGTRLLVL.

The chain employs TRBV9 and TRBJ1-1, with D maybe TRBD1 (5 bases). Trimming pared 4 bases from V and 1 base from J, leaving 11 bases between. CDR1 is SGDLS and CDR2 is YYNGEE in the germline V gene. The CDR3 sequence is 14 residues long. The CDR3 bases are TGTGCCAGCAGCCCCAGGGTAACGAACACTGAAGCTTTCTTT. Its protein product is CASSPRVTNTEAFF. The entire variable domain, with the rest obtained from reference TRBV9 and TRBJ1-1, is as follows: DSGVTQTPKHLITATGQRVTLRCSPRSGDLSVYWYQQSLDQGLQFLIQYYNGEERAKGNILERFSAQQFPDLHSELNLSSLELGDSALYFCASSPRVTNTEAFFGQGTRLTVV.

The chain employs TRBV5-1 and TRBJ1-1; perhaps TRBD1 as D (5 bases). The CDR3 is 14 residues long. Trimming shortened V by 0 bases and J by 8 bases, and 14 bases separated the two germline ends. Germline CDR1 and CDR2: SGHRS and YFSETQ. In nucleotides, the CDR3 is TGCGCCAGCAGCTTGGCCGTGGACATTCGAGAAGCTTTCTTT. Amino acid sequence: CASSLAVDIREAFF.

This rearrangement joins TRBV27 to TRBJ2-5; maybe TRBD2 (6 bases). Germline V gene sequence: CDR1 MNHEY, CDR2 SMNVEV (reference sequence). CDR3 length: 14 amino acids. Trimming stripped 4 bases from V and 2 bases from J, with 11 bases between. The chain's CDR3 is CASSSLAPQETQYF. The CDR3 DNA reads TGTGCCAGCAGTTCCCTAGCGCCTCAAGAGACCCAGTACTTC.

The chain has TRBV2 and TRBJ1-3; 9 positions agree with TRBD1. The CDR3 loop spans 17 amino acids. The germline V gene has CDR1 SNHLY and CDR2 FYNNEI. Unmatched junction bases numbered 17, after V lost 10 bases and J lost 4 bases. The DNA for the CDR3 is TGTGCCACCCAGGGACACACAGGGGGCACTACCGGAAACACCATATATTTT. Its translation: CATQGHTGGTTGNTIYF.

Points on this clone: At the DNA level, this CDR3 is encoded by other sequences in the same sample as well. The rearrangement links TRBV19 to TRBJ2-1; a possible D gene is TRBD2 (6 bases). Trimming left V 1 base short and J 2 bases short, with 9 bases between. The CDR3 loop spans 15 amino acids. Germline loops: CDR1 LNHDA, CDR2 SQIVND (reference sequence). The CDR3: CASSIGVAAYNEQFF. The CDR3 coding sequence is TGTGCCAGTAGTATAGGAGTAGCGGCCTACAATGAGCAGTTCTTC.

CDR3 DNA: TGTGCCAGTAGTCCCAGCGGGGGGACTGGGGCCAACGTCCTGACTTTC. Its protein product is CASSPSGGTGANVLTF. V usage is TRBV19 and J usage is TRBJ2-6, with 9 bases aligning to TRBD2. Per the germline V gene, CDR1 is LNHDA and CDR2 is SQIVND (reference sequence). V lost 5 bases, J lost 2 bases, and 4 bases stayed unmatched. This CDR3 contains 16 residues.

The rearrangement links TRBV5-4 to TRBJ1-2, with D uncertain. V lost 4 bases to trimming and J lost 4 bases, with 17 bases between them. Germline CDR1 SGHNT, CDR2 YYREEE (reference sequence). The CDR3 is 15 residues long. As DNA, the CDR3 is TGTGCCAGCAGCCCCGGTGAATTCTTCCCCTATGGCTACACCTTC. Protein sequence: CASSPGEFFPYGYTF.

The genes are TRBV5-5 and TRBJ2-1, with D possibly being TRBD2 (5 bases). Trimming stripped 3 bases from V and 9 bases from J, with 10 bases between. Germline V gene data show CDR1 as SGHKS and CDR2 as YYEKEE (reference sequence). The CDR3 totals 12 residues. The CDR3 here is CASSSGLLEQFF. The CDR3 DNA reads as TGTGCCAGCAGCTCCGGACTTCTTGAGCAGTTCTTC. Based on the CDR3 plus reference TRBV5-5 and TRBJ2-1, the full variable domain is DAGVTQSPTHLIKTRGQQVTLRCSPISGHKSVSWYQQVLGQGPQFIFQYYEKEERGRGNFPDRFSARQFPNYSSELNVNALLLGDSALYLCASSSGLLEQFFGPGTRLTVL.

The V gene is TRBV7-2, the J gene TRBJ1-4; D is unclear. The germline CDR1 and CDR2 sequences are SGHTA and FQGNSA. Trimming removed 5 bases at V and 7 bases at J, with 20 bases between. The CDR3 covers 16 residues. The CDR3 protein is CASSQNPPAVLEKLFF. The DNA of the CDR3 is TGTGCCAGCAGCCAAAACCCCCCGGCCGTTCTTGAAAAACTGTTTTTT.

V usage is TRBV28 and J usage is TRBJ2-2, with D maybe TRBD1 (6 bases). This CDR3 spans 15 amino acids. The V gene lost 8 bases and the J gene lost 4 bases, with 17 bases spanning the gap. The germline CDR1 and CDR2 sequences are MDHEN and SYDVKM. CDR3 sequence: CASHAGRGPTGELFF. The DNA for the CDR3 is TGTGCCAGCCATGCGGGCAGGGGCCCCACCGGGGAGCTGTTTTTT.

This clone has only one observation. V is TRBV25-1 and J is TRBJ2-3, with unresolved D. CDR1 is MGHDK, CDR2 SYGVNS, per germline. Trimming left V 4 bases short and J 2 bases short, with 13 bases between. This CDR3 contains 15 residues. CDR3 loop: CASSGSLIFTDTQYF. CDR3 sequence (DNA): TGTGCCAGCAGTGGGAGCCTAATATTCACAGATACGCAGTATTTT.

This clone was recorded once. The chain uses TRBV29-1 and TRBJ2-5, with no clear D. The CDR3 totals 14 residues. The V end was cut by 6 bases, the J end by 5 bases, with 19 bases between. Germline CDR1 is SQVTM and CDR2 is ANQGSEA. CDR3 coding DNA: TGCAGCGTCGCCGAAGGTTGGGGAAGGGAGACCCAGTACTTC. As protein: CSVAEGWGRETQYF.

The table lists this clone with a count of one. The chain links TRBV21-1 to TRBJ2-5; the table's D gene call, TRBD2, was not cross checked with the DNA. TRBV21-1 is a documented pseudogene. The CDR3 is 20 amino acids. Written as DNA, the CDR3 is TGTGCCAGCAGCAAAGGAACGACTAGCGGGAGGGCCGGCTCCCGAGAGACCCAGTACTTC. Its protein is CASSKGTTSGRAGSRETQYF.